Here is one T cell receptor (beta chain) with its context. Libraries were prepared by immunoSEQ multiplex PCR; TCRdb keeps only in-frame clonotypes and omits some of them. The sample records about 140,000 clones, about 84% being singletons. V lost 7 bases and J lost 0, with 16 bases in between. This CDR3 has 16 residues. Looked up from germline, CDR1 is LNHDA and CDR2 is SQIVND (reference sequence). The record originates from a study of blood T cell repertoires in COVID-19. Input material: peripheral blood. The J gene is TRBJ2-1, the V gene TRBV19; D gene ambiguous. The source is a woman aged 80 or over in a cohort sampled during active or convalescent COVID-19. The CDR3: CASTPMRSSSYNEQFF. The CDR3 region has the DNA TGTGCCAGTACTCCGATGAGATCGAGCTCCTACAATGAGCAGTTCTTC.